This entry describes one TCR beta chain. Total RNA amounts of at least 5.5 micrograms were extracted per sample. This entry is derived from a study of blood T cells in healthy people across ages. Germline V lookup: CDR1 SGHAT, CDR2 FQNNGV. V dropped 5 bases and J dropped 7; count of bases not matched to a gene: 11. This CDR3 region has 16 residues. A second about 6 to 12 cycle PCR used barcoded and J-beta primers. MiXCR, applied by TCRdb to the 5' RACE reads, yields one record per CDR3 protein. The table records roughly 1.4 million distinct CDR3 sequences, roughly 64% of them present only once. The material sequenced was blood. The sequence came from a man younger than 30 in good health. This chain links TRBV11-2 with TRBJ2-1, with 10 positions matching TRBD2. CDR3 in DNA: TGTGCCAGCAGCACTCTAGCGGGGGCTAATGGTAATGAGCAGTTCTTC. Amino acid sequence: CASSTLAGANGNEQFF. Drawing the rest from reference TRBV11-2 and TRBJ2-1, the complete variable domain is EAGVAQSPRYKIIEKRQSVAFWCNPISGHATLYWYQQILGQGPKLLIQFQNNGVVDDSQLPKDRFSAERLKGVDSTLKIQPAKLEDSAVYLCASSTLAGANGNEQFFGPGTRLTVL.